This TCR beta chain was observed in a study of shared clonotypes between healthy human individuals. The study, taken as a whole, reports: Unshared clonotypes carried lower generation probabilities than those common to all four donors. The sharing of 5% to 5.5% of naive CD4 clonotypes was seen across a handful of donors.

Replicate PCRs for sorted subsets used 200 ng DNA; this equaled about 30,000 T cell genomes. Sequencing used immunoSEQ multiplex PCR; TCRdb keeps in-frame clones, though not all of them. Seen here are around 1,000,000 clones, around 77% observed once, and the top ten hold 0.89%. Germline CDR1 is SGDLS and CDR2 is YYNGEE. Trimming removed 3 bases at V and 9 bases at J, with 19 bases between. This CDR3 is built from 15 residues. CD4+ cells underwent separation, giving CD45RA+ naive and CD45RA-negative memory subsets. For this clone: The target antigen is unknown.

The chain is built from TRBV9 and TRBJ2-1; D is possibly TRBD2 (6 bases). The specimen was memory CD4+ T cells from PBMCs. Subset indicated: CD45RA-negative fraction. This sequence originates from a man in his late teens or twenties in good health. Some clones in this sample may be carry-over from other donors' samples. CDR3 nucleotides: TGTGCCAGCAGCGCCCTGACTAGTTTCGGCGGTGAGCAGTTCTTC. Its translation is CASSALTSFGGEQFF.